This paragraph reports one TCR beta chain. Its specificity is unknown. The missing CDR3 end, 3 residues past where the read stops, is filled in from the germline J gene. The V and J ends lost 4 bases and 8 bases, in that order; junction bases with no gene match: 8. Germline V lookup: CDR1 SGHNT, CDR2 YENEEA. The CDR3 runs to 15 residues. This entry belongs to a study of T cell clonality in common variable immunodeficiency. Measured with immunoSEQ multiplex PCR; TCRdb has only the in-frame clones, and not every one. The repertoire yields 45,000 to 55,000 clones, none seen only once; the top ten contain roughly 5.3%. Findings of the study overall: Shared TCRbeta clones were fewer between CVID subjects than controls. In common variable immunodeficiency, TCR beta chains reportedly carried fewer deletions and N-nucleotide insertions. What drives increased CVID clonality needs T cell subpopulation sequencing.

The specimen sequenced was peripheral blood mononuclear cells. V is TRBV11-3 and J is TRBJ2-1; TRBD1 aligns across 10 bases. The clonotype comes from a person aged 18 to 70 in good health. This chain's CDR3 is CASSSRQGAQDEQFF. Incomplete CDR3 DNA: TGTGCCAGCAGCTCTAGACAGGGGGCTCAGGATGAG.